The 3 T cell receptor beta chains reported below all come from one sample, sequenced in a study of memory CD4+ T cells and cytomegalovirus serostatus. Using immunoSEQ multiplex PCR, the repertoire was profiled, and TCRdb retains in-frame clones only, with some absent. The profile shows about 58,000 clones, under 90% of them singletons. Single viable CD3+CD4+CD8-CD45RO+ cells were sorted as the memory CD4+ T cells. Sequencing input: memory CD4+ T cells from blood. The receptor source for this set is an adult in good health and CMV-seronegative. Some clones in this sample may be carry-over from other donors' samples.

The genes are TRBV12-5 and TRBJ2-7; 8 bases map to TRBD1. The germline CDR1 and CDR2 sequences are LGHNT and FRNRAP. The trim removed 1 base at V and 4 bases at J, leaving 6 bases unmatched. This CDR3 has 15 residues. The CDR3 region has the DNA TGTGCTAGTGGTTTGGGCGGACAGGGTGGATACGAGCAGTACTTC. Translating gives CASGLGGQGGYEQYF.

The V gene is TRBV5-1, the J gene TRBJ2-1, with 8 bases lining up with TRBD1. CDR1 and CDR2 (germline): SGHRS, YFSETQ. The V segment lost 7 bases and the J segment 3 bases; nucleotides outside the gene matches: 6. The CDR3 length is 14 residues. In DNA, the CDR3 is TGCGCCAGCTCCCGGACAGGGTACTACAATGAGCAGTTCTTC. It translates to CASSRTGYYNEQFF.

The CDR3, as DNA: TGTGCCAGCAGCTTAAGGCCGGTGTTGGGCCCCTATGGCTACACCTTC. Amino acid sequence: CASSLRPVLGPYGYTF. The rearrangement links TRBV7-2 to TRBJ1-2; D not resolved. This CDR3 region has 16 residues. V was trimmed by 2 bases and J by 4 bases, leaving 17 bases between them. Germline CDR1 SGHTA, CDR2 FQGNSA.